Listed below are T cell receptor beta chains from one sample, sequenced in a study of T cells in Graves' hyperthyroidism and ophthalmopathy. TCRdb re-analysed the multiplex PCR reads in MiXCR, keeping a single row per CDR3 protein. The sample includes 650,000 to 750,000 distinct CDR3 sequences, approximately 15% of them seen just once. The sample was blood. The receptors originated from a woman younger than 30 with Graves' hyperthyroidism. The CDR3 runs from the conserved cysteine through the conserved F or W. A D gene is named only where the DNA matches it firmly. Size is stated for part of the rows, as once, few or many counts, or as a class when the clone is expanded.

>.|TRBV7-2|TRBJ2-4|13|few
CASSSTAKNIQYF
TGTGCCAGCAGCTCAACAGCCAAAAACATTCAGTACTTC
>.|TRBV28|TRBJ1-5|18|many
CASSLKRGSPYSNQPQHF
TGTGCCAGCAGTTTAAAGAGGGGGAGCCCTTATAGCAATCAGCCCCAGCATTTT
>.|TRBV3-1|TRBJ2-4|12|many
CASSGGINIQYF
TGTGCCAGCAGCGGAGGGATCAACATTCAGTACTTC
>.|TRBV28|TRBJ1-1|14|many
CASRPRGIFSEAFF
TGTGCCAGCAGACCCAGGGGAATCTTTTCTGAAGCTTTCTTT
>TRBD2|TRBV20-1|TRBJ2-7|13|.
CSASRAGTYEQYF
TGCAGTGCTAGCCGAGCGGGAACCTACGAGCAGTACTTC
>.|TRBV12-3/TRBV12-4|TRBJ1-2|12|few
CASSFIGEGYTF
TGTGCCAGCAGTTTTATCGGGGAAGGCTACACCTTC
>.|TRBV6-1|TRBJ1-4|14|.
CASSVTGVREKLFF
TGTGCCAGCAGTGTGACAGGTGTGCGGGAAAAACTGTTTTTT
>.|TRBV11-2|TRBJ2-6|17|many
CASSGRGRSSGANVLTF
TGTGCCAGCAGCGGGAGGGGGAGATCCTCTGGGGCCAACGTCCTGACTTTC
>TRBD1|TRBV7-6|TRBJ2-2|14|.
CASSSGQGAGELFF
TGTGCCAGCAGCTCGGGACAGGGGGCCGGGGAGCTGTTTTTT
>TRBD2|TRBV7-2|TRBJ2-1|20|many
CASSLRVGLAVPTAFDEQFF
TGTGCCAGCAGCTTAAGGGTGGGACTAGCGGTCCCTACGGCTTTTGATGAGCAGTTCTTC
>.|TRBV20-1|TRBJ2-5|12|many
CSADRGTETQYF
TGCAGTGCCGATCGGGGGACAGAGACCCAGTACTTC
>TRBD1|TRBV6-1|TRBJ2-7|16|many
CASSRKGTGDNYEQYF
TGTGCCAGCAGTCGGAAAGGGACAGGTGACAACTACGAGCAGTACTTC
>TRBD1|TRBV20-1|TRBJ2-7|14|.
CSARDRDSYYEQYF
TGCAGTGCTAGAGATAGGGACAGCTACTACGAGCAGTACTTC
>.|TRBV3-1|TRBJ1-1|14|many
CASSRKIQGPEAFF
TGTGCCAGCAGCCGGAAAATACAGGGACCTGAAGCTTTCTTT
>.|TRBV11-2|TRBJ1-3|12|many
CASSLVENTIYF
TGTGCCAGCAGCTTAGTGGAAAACACCATATATTTT
>TRBD2|TRBV6-9|TRBJ2-3|18|.
CASSNPGLANTRGDTQYF
TGTGCCAGCAGTAATCCGGGACTAGCGAATACCAGGGGAGATACGCAGTATTTT
>TRBD2|TRBV10-1|TRBJ2-7|17|many
CASGGGLAGGPSYEQYF
TGCGCCAGCGGTGGGGGACTAGCGGGAGGGCCGTCCTACGAGCAGTACTTC
>TRBD2|TRBV7-3|TRBJ2-3|18|few
CASSAGLAGGRETDTQYF
TGTGCCAGCAGCGCGGGGCTAGCGGGAGGGCGGGAGACAGATACGCAGTATTTT
>.|TRBV28|TRBJ1-5|16|many
CASSLSYRISNQPQHF
TGTGCCAGCAGTTTATCCTACAGAATAAGCAATCAGCCCCAGCATTTT
>TRBD2|TRBV7-3|TRBJ2-1|15|few
CASSSTSGTLNEQFF
TGTGCCAGCAGCTCGACTAGCGGGACCCTCAATGAGCAGTTCTTC
>.|TRBV15|TRBJ2-5|16|.
CATSRERPYLQETQYF
TGTGCCACCAGCAGAGAGAGGCCCTACCTCCAAGAGACCCAGTACTTC
>TRBD2|TRBV6-5|TRBJ2-5|16|many
CASSYLAGGHQETQYF
TGTGCCAGCAGTTACCTGGCGGGAGGGCACCAAGAGACCCAGTACTTC
>.|TRBV30|TRBJ2-1|14|.
CAWSVPQVHNEQFF
TGTGCCTGGAGTGTACCTCAGGTACACAATGAGCAGTTCTTC
>.|TRBV13|TRBJ2-7|15|many
CASSFETGHSYEQYF
TGTGCCAGCAGCTTTGAAACGGGCCACTCCTACGAGCAGTACTTC
>.|TRBV20-1|TRBJ2-1|14|.
CSASSRDFLLEQFF
TGCAGTGCTAGCAGCCGGGACTTCCTTCTTGAGCAGTTCTTC
>TRBD2|TRBV6-1|TRBJ2-1|15|.
CVSSPAGVLDNEQFF
TGTGTCAGCAGTCCAGCGGGAGTTCTCGACAATGAGCAGTTCTTC
>.|TRBV7-2|TRBJ2-1|14|many
CASSLSGVVNEQFF
TGTGCCAGCAGCTTATCAGGGGTCGTCAATGAGCAGTTCTTC
>TRBD1|TRBV28|TRBJ1-5|13|.
CASSDRGAQPQHF
TGTGCCAGCAGCGACAGGGGGGCCCAGCCCCAGCATTTT
>.|TRBV19|TRBJ2-1|17|.
CASTANLVPSVYNEQFF
TGTGCCAGTACGGCGAACCTTGTGCCCTCAGTTTACAATGAGCAGTTCTTC
>TRBD2|TRBV28|TRBJ2-1|17|few
CASSSPGASGTYNEQFF
TGTGCCAGCAGTAGTCCTGGGGCTAGCGGTACCTACAATGAGCAGTTCTTC
>TRBD1|TRBV9|TRBJ1-5|16|few
CASSVAGTGNNQPQHF
TGTGCCAGCAGCGTAGCGGGGACAGGGAATAATCAGCCCCAGCATTTT
>TRBD2|TRBV27|TRBJ2-1|16|.
CASSLLTSGTYNEQFF
TGTGCCAGCAGTTTATTGACTAGCGGGACCTACAATGAGCAGTTCTTC
>.|TRBV5-1|TRBJ1-4|14|.
CASKKDSTNEKLFF
TGCGCCAGCAAGAAGGATTCAACTAATGAAAAACTGTTTTTT
>TRBD1|TRBV20-1|TRBJ1-2|16|many
CSARTGQGAFGYGYTF
TGCAGTGCCCGTACGGGACAGGGGGCATTCGGCTATGGCTACACCTTC
>TRBD1|TRBV9|TRBJ2-7|16|few
CASSPRQGLTPYEQYF
TGTGCCAGCAGCCCCCGACAGGGGCTAACCCCCTACGAGCAGTACTTC
>TRBD2|TRBV28|TRBJ2-2|17|.
CASRRGGLRAPPGELFF
TGTGCCAGCAGACGGGGAGGGTTGAGGGCCCCGCCCGGGGAGCTGTTTTTT
>.|TRBV20-1|TRBJ2-5|9|many
CRAGETQYF
TGCAGGGCCGGAGAGACCCAGTACTTC
>TRBD1|TRBV11-3|TRBJ2-3|15|few
CASSSLMGQLNTQYF
TGTGCCAGCAGCTCACTGATGGGACAGTTAAATACGCAGTATTTT
>TRBD2|TRBV7-2|TRBJ2-3|16|many
CASGGLAGRGTDTQYF
TGTGCCAGCGGGGGACTAGCGGGCCGAGGCACAGATACGCAGTATTTT
>TRBD2|TRBV11-2|TRBJ2-1|16|few
CASEFSGRPDYNEQFF
TGTGCCAGCGAATTTAGCGGGAGGCCCGACTACAATGAGCAGTTCTTC
>.|TRBV29-1|TRBJ2-4|13|few
CSVTGEAKNIQYF
TGCAGCGTTACAGGAGAAGCCAAAAACATTCAGTACTTC
>.|TRBV7-8|TRBJ2-4|14|many
CASSLPGAKNIQYF
TGTGCCAGCAGCCTGCCGGGCGCCAAAAACATTCAGTACTTC
>TRBD2|TRBV5-1|TRBJ2-1|17|many
CASSLVLKREGNNEQFF
TGCGCCAGCAGCTTGGTGTTGAAGCGGGAGGGAAACAATGAGCAGTTCTTC
>.|TRBV20-1|TRBJ2-1|14|.
CSGSGHTSYNEQFF
TGCAGTGGTTCGGGACATACGTCCTACAATGAGCAGTTCTTC
>.|TRBV7-9|TRBJ1-3|15|few
CASSFRRGSGNTIYF
TGTGCCAGCAGCTTCCGGCGGGGCTCTGGAAACACCATATATTTT
>TRBD2|TRBV11-2|TRBJ2-1|16|many
CASSPTSGSVYNEQFF
TGTGCCAGCAGCCCTACTAGCGGGAGCGTCTACAATGAGCAGTTCTTC
>.|TRBV5-1|TRBJ2-7|14|few
CASSLGLPEDEQYF
TGCGCCAGCAGCCTGGGACTGCCTGAGGACGAGCAGTACTTC
>.|TRBV9|TRBJ2-2|16|many
CASSRLVGMNTGELFF
TGTGCCAGCAGTCGGCTTGTAGGGATGAACACCGGGGAGCTGTTTTTT
>.|TRBV12-3/TRBV12-4|TRBJ2-3|14|many
CASRLRDLTDTQYF
TGTGCCAGCCGACTCCGGGACCTCACAGATACGCAGTATTTT
>.|TRBV28|TRBJ2-7|15|many
CASRTSAYLGYEQYF
TGTGCCAGCAGAACCTCGGCCTATTTAGGGTACGAGCAGTACTTC
>.|TRBV12-3/TRBV12-4|TRBJ1-4|15|few
CASSLELATNEKLFF
TGTGCCAGCAGTTTAGAACTGGCAACTAATGAAAAACTGTTTTTT
>TRBD1|TRBV30|TRBJ2-1|14|many
CAWKQGPSYNEQFF
TGTGCCTGGAAACAGGGGCCCTCCTACAATGAGCAGTTCTTC
>.|TRBV28|TRBJ1-5|13|few
CASSFMGRQPQHF
TGTGCCAGCAGTTTTATGGGGCGGCAGCCCCAGCATTTT
>.|TRBV27|TRBJ1-1|15|few
CASSLDSNIYTEAFF
TGTGCCAGCAGTTTAGATTCTAACATATACACTGAAGCTTTCTTT
>TRBD1|TRBV4-1|TRBJ1-2|16|.
CASSRPVAGGNYGYTF
TGCGCCAGCAGCCGTCCTGTGGCAGGGGGAAACTATGGCTACACCTTC
>TRBD1|TRBV13|TRBJ2-3|14|.
CASRRGQAAHTQYF
TGTGCCAGCAGGAGGGGACAGGCTGCACATACGCAGTATTTT
>.|TRBV4-3|TRBJ2-1|16|many
CASSQDRPDGVGEQFF
TGCGCCAGCAGCCAAGATCGCCCCGATGGGGTGGGTGAGCAGTTCTTC